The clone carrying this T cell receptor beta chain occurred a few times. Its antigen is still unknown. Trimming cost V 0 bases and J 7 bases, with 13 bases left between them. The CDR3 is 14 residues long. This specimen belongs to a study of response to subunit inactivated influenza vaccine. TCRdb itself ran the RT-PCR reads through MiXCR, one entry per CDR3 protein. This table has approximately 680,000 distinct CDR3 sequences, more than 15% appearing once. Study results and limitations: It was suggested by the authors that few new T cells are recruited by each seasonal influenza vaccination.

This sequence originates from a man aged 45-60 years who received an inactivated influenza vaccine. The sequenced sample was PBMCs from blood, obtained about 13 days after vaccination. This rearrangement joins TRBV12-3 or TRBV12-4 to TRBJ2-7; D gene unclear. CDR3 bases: TGTGCCAGCAGTTTAGCTGGAGCCCTCAGGGAGCAGTACTTC. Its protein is CASSLAGALREQYF.